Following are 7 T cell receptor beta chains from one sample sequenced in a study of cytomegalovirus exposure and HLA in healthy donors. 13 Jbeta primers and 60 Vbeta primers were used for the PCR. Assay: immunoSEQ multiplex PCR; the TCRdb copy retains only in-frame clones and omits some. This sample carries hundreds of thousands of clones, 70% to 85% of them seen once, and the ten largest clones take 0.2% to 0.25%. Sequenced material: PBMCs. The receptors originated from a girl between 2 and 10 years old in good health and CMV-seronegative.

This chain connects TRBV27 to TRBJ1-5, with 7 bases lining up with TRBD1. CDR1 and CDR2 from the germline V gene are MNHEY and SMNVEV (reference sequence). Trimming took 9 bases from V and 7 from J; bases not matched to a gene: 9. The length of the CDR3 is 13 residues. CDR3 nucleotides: TGTGCCAGAACCCCCGACAGGGAGCAGCCCCAGCATTTT. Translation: CARTPDREQPQHF.

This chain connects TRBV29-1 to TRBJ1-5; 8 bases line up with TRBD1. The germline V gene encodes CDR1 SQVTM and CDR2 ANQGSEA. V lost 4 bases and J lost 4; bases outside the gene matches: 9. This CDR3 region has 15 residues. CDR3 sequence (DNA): TGCAGCGTTGCGGTCGAACAGGGGGGAAATCAGCCCCAGCATTTT. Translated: CSVAVEQGGNQPQHF.

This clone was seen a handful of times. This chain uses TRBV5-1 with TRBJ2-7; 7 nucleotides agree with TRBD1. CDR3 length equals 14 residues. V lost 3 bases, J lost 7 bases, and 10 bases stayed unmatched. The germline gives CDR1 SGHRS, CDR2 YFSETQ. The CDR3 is CASSSDRISMEQYF. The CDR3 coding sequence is TGCGCCAGCAGCTCGGACAGGATCTCTATGGAGCAGTACTTC.

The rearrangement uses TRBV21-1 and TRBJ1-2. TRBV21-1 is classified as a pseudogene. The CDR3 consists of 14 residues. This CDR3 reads CASRAGRRDYGYTF. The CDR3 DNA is TGTGCCAGCAGGGCGGGCAGACGGGACTATGGCTACACCTTC.

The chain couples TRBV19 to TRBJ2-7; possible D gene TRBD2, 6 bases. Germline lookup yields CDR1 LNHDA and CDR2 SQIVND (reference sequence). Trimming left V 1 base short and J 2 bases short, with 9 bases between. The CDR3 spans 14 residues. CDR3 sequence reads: CASSIAGGPYEQYF. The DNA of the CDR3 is TGTGCCAGTAGTATAGCCGGGGGACCCTACGAGCAGTACTTC.

Here the CDR3 DNA reads TGTGCCAGCTCGCCGGGGTCCCAAGAGACCCAGTACTTC. Encoded protein: CASSPGSQETQYF. The V gene is TRBV18, the J gene TRBJ2-5; maybe TRBD2 (5 bases). Between the trimmed V and J ends, which lost 6 bases and 1 base, there was a span of 9 bases. From germline, CDR1 is KGHSH and CDR2 LQKENI. The CDR3 runs 13 residues. The whole variable domain, remainder taken from reference TRBV18 and TRBJ2-5, is NAGVMQNPRHLVRRRGQEARLRCSPMKGHSHVYWYRQLPEEGLKFMVYLQKENIIDESGMPKERFSAEFPKEGPSILRIQQVVRGDSAAYFCASSPGSQETQYFGPGTRLLVL.

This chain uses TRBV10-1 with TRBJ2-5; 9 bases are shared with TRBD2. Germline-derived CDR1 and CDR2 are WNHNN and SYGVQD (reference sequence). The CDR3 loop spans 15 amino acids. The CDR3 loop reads CARGSGRKDQETQYF. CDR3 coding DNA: TGCGCACGGGGTAGCGGGAGAAAGGACCAAGAGACCCAGTACTTC.